This TCR beta chain was observed in a study of T cell responses to AZD1222 COVID-19 vaccine. Study-level information: Second doses were pooled across both intervals (about 4 or about 12 weeks). The study's findings and limits: Repertoires were sampled only after the peak T cell response.

Clones were sequenced by immunoSEQ multiplex PCR, and TCRdb holds only the in-frame ones, with some missing. Of about 140,000 clones listed, roughly 89% were seen once; the top ten hold about 5.5%. The CDR3 runs 15 residues. Per germline, CDR1 MNHEY and CDR2 SVGAGI. The junction had 12 bases not matched to a gene; V was cut back by 6 bases and J by 4 bases. Points on this clone: Its cognate antigen is unknown.

The chain couples TRBV6-5 to TRBJ2-7, with 7 bases lining up with TRBD2. The starting material was peripheral blood, obtained on day 0 of AZD1222 vaccination. This TCR derives from an adult in good health. DNA of the CDR3: TGTGCCAGCAGCCCCGGTTCTAGCGGAACTTACGAGCAGTACTTC. This encodes CASSPGSSGTYEQYF.